This TCR beta chain was identified in a study of T cells in Graves' hyperthyroidism and ophthalmopathy. Researchers took RNA transcripts and amplified the TCR beta CDR3 regions from them. RT-PCR in the first round (using the HTBI primer set) targeted the TCR CDR3. A single record per CDR3 protein comes from TCRdb applying MiXCR to the multiplex PCR reads. The table shows about half a million distinct CDR3 sequences, with 15% to 20% occurring only once. With respect to this clonotype: Its antigen is undetermined.

Regarding the study as a whole: Peripheral blood also featured most of the thyroid clonotypes expanded above 0.001.

Ophthalmopathy patients had Clinical Activity Score at least 3, NOSPECS grade at least 4, duration under 3 months. Exclusion followed for patients with uncontrolled infection, other autoimmune disease, pregnancy or lactation. Used for diagnoses were clinical symptoms, serum thyroxine and TRAb, thyroid ultrasound and orbital computed tomography. The CDR3 has 16 amino acids. With V trimmed by 6 bases and J by 0 bases, 6 bases remained unmatched. Germline V CDR1 and CDR2: MDHEN, SYDVKM. The chain employs TRBV28 and TRBJ2-3; 10 positions agree with TRBD2. Sequencing was performed on blood. The receptor was derived from a young woman with Graves' ophthalmopathy. This chain's CDR3 is CASSRTSGKSTDTQYF. The CDR3 coding sequence is TGTGCCAGCAGCCGTACTAGCGGGAAAAGCACAGATACGCAGTATTTT.